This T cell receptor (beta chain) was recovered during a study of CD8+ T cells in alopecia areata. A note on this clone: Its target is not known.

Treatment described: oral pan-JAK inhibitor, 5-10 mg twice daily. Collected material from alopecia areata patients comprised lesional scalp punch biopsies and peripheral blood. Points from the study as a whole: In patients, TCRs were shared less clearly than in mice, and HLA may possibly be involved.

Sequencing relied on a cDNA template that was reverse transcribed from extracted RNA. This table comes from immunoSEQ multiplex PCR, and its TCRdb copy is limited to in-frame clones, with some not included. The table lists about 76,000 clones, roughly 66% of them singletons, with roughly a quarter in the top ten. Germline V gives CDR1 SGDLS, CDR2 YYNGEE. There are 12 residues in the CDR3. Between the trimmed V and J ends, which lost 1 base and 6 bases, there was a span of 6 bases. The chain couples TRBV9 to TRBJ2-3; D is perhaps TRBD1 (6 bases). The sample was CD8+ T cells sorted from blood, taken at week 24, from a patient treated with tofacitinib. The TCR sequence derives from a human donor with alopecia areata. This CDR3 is CASSVRGDTQYF. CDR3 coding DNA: TGTGCCAGCAGCGTAAGGGGGGATACGCAGTATTTT.